The entry below gives a single T cell receptor beta chain sequence along with its context. This clonotype has a handful of counts. It lacks a known antigen. The sample holds no much larger clone one base away, and base qualities are not on file. The sample's time point, from its label and the paper: day 60 (about 2 months) after transplantation. According to the study, the label for this sample's treatment or condition signals: allogeneic hematopoietic cell transplantation with graft depleted of TCRalphabeta T cells and CD19 B cells. Transplant recipients were children who received TCRalphabeta/CD19-depleted allogeneic hematopoietic cell grafts. CDR1 SGHRS and CDR2 YFSETQ are derived from the germline V gene. Trimming at the junction amounts to 0 bases on V and 3 bases on J, and the germline ends lie 10 bases apart. From the cysteine through the phenylalanine, the CDR3 covers 15 amino acids. The only DNA kept is the CDR3, 45 bases in frame from the first base.

Library creation used PCR. Instrument used: Illumina HiSeq 2500. Molecular barcoding was employed in the preparation of TCR libraries, with unique molecular identifiers being used to normalize TCRbeta repertoire quantification. The public reads were run again by TCRdb, first through fastp at Q25 and then through MiXCR, and only productive beta chains were kept. Under each unique CDR3 protein, matching rows form one entry showing the most common genes and DNA. The table for this sample lists 85,000 to 120,000 distinct CDR3 sequences; 4.5% to 7.5% of them were counted only once. The biggest ten clones account for around 5.6% of the sample. The sample originates from a study of T-cell reconstitution after alpha-beta-depleted transplantation in children (dated by TCRdb to the mid-2010s). In the study overall: Using TCR repertoire profiling, the study quantitatively followed how T-cell immune reconstitution unfolded in children after TCRalphabeta/CD19-depleted allogeneic hematopoietic cell transplantation.

Overall study outcomes, separate from this receptor: In some patients, high TCRbeta diversity at day 60 was attributed to recipient T cells and intrathymic progenitors that had survived conditioning. Hyperexpanded clone frequencies declined over subsequent months; after one year, T-cell counts and TCRbeta diversity were mostly attributed to newly produced T cells. About two months after transplant, the apparently early recovery of alphabetaT-cell counts reportedly depended on just several hundred clones that had expanded rapidly and came from non-depleted graft cells.

The chain is encoded by TRBV5-1 joined to TRBJ2-4, with a weak D call of TRBD1 (5 bases match). This TCR derives from a female patient aged 2-10 years who had a stem cell transplant for Fanconi anemia, so the T cells may come from the graft donor. This sample comprised PBMCs, mostly from graft donor cells, obtained 60 days after TCRalphabeta/CD19-depleted stem cell transplant. The CDR3 region has the sequence CASSLGPQGKNIQYF. Read as DNA, the sequence is TGCGCCAGCAGCTTGGGCCCCCAGGGCAAAAACATTCAGTACTTC.